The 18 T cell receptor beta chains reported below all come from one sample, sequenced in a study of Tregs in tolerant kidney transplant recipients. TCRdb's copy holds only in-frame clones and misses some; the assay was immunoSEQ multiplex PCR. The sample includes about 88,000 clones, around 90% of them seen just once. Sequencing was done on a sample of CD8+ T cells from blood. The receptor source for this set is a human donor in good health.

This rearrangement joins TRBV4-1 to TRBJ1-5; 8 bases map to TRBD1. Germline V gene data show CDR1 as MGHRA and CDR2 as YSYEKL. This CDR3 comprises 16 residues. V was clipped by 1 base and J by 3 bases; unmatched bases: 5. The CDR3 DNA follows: TGCGCCAGCAGCCAAGGGGCGGACAGGGTCAATCAGCCCCAGCATTTT. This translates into CASSQGADRVNQPQHF.

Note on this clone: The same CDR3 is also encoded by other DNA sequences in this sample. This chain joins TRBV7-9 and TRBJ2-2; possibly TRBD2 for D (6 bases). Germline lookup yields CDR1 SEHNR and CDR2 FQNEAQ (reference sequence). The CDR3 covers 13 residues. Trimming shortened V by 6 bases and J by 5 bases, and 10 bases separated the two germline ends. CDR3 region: CASRTGGTGELFF. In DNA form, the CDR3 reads TGTGCCAGCAGGACCGGGGGTACCGGGGAGCTGTTTTTT.

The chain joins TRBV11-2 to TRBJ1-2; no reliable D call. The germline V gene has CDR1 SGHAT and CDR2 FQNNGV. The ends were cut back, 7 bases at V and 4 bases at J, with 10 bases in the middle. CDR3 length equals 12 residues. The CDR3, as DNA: TGTGCCAGCACCCAAATGGGCTATGGCTACACCTTC. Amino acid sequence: CASTQMGYGYTF. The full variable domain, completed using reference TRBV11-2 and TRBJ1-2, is EAGVAQSPRYKIIEKRQSVAFWCNPISGHATLYWYQQILGQGPKLLIQFQNNGVVDDSQLPKDRFSAERLKGVDSTLKIQPAKLEDSAVYLCASTQMGYGYTFGSGTRLTVV.

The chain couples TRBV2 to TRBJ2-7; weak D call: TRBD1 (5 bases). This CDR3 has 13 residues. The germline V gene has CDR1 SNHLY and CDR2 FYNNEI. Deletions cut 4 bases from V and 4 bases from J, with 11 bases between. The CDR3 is CASSGGLGYEQYF. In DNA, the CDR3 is TGTGCCAGCAGTGGGGGCTTGGGGTACGAGCAGTACTTC.

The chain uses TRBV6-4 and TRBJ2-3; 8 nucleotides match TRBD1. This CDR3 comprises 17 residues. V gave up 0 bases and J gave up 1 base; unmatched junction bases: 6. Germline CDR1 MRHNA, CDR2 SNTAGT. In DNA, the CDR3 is TGTGCCAGCAGTGACTCGCCAGGGGGCGTAGGCACAGATACGCAGTATTTT. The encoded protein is CASSDSPGGVGTDTQYF.

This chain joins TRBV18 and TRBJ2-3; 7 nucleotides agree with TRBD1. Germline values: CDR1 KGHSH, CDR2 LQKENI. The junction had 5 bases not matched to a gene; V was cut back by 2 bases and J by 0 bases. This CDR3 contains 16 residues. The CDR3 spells CASSPNRGRSTDTQYF. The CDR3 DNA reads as TGTGCCAGCTCACCAAACAGGGGAAGAAGCACAGATACGCAGTATTTT.

The CDR3 DNA follows: TGTGCCAGTAGTATAGTGGCAGGGGGCAATCAGCCCCAGCATTTT. Translation: CASSIVAGGNQPQHF. The chain links TRBV19 to TRBJ1-5, with D possibly being TRBD1 (6 bases). V dropped 1 base and J dropped 2 bases, with 9 bases sitting between them. Germline V gene data show CDR1 as LNHDA and CDR2 as SQIVND (reference sequence). CDR3 length equals 15 residues.

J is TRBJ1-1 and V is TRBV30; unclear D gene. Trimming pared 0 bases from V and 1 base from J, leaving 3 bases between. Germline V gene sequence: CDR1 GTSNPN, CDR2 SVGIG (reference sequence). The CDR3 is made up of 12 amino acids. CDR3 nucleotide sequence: TGTGCCTGGAGTGTGGGGAACACTGAAGCTTTCTTT. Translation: CAWSVGNTEAFF.

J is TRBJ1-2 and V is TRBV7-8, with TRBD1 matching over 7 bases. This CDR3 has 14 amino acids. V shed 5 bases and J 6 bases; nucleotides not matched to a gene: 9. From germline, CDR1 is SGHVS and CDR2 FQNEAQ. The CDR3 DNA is TGTGCCAGCAGCGGCACAGGGGTTGGTCATGGCTACACCTTC. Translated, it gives CASSGTGVGHGYTF.

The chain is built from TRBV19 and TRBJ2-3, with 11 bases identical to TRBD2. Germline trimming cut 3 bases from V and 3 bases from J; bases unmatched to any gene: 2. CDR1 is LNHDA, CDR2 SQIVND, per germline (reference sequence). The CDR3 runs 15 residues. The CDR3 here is CASSITSGGTDTQYF. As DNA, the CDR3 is TGTGCCAGTAGTATCACTAGCGGGGGAACAGATACGCAGTATTTT.

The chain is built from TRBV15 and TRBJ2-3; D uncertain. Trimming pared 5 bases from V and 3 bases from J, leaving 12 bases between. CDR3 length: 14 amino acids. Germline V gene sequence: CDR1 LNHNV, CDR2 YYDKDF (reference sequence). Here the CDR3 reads CATSGLLVTDTQYF. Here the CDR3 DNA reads TGTGCCACCAGCGGCCTCCTAGTAACAGATACGCAGTATTTT. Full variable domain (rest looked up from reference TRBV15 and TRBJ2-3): DAMVIQNPRYQVTQFGKPVTLSCSQTLNHNVMYWYQQKSSQAPKLLFHYYDKDFNNEADTPDNFQSRRPNTSFCFLDIRSPGLGDTAMYLCATSGLLVTDTQYFGPGTRLTVL.

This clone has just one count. CDR3: CASSIGGNTEAFF. DNA for the CDR3: TGCGCCAGCAGCATAGGAGGTAACACTGAAGCTTTCTTT. The chain employs TRBV10-2 and TRBJ1-1, with unresolved D. Trimming pared 6 bases from V and 2 bases from J, leaving 10 bases between. Germline V CDR1 and CDR2: WSHSY, SAAADI. This CDR3 spans 13 amino acids.

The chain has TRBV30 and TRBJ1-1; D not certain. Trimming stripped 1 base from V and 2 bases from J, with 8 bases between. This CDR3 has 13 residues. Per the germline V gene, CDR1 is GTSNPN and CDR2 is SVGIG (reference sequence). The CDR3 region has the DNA TGTGCCTGGAGTGGCGGTTCAAACACTGAAGCTTTCTTT. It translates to CAWSGGSNTEAFF. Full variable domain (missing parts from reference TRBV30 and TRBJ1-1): SQTIHQWPATLVQPVGSPLSLECTVEGTSNPNLYWYRQAAGRGLQLLFYSVGIGQISSEVPQNLSASRPQDRQFILSSKKLLLSDSGFYLCAWSGGSNTEAFFGQGTRLTVV.

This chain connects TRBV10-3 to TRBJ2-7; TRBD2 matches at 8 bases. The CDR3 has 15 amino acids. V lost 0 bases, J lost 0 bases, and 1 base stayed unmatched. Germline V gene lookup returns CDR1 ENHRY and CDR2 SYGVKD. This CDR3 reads CAISESSGSSYEQYF. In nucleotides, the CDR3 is TGTGCCATCAGTGAGTCCAGCGGGAGCTCCTACGAGCAGTACTTC.

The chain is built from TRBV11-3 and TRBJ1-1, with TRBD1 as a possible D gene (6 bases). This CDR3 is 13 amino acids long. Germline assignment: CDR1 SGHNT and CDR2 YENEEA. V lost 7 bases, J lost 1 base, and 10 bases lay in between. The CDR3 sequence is CASTPQGNTEAFF. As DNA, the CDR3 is TGTGCCAGCACCCCACAGGGGAACACTGAAGCTTTCTTT.

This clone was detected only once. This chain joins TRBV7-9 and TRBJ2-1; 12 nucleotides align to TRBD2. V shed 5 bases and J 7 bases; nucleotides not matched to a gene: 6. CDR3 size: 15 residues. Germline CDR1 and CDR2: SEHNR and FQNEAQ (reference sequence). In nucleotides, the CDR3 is TGTGCCAGCAGCGGCCGAGGGACTAGCGGGAATGAGCAGTTCTTC. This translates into CASSGRGTSGNEQFF.

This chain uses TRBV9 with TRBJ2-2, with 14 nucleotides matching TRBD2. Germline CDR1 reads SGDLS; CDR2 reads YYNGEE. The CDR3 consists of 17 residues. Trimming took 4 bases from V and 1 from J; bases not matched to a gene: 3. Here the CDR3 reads CASSLGTSGRNTGELFF. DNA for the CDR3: TGTGCCAGCAGCCTTGGGACTAGCGGGAGGAACACCGGGGAGCTGTTTTTT.

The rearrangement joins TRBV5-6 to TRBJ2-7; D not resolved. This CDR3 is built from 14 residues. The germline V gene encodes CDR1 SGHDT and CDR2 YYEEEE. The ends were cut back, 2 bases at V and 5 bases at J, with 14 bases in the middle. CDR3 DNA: TGTGCCAGCAGCTTAGCCAAGGGTTGGGACGAGCAGTACTTC. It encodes CASSLAKGWDEQYF.